This T cell receptor (beta chain) was sequenced for a study of cytomegalovirus exposure and HLA in healthy donors. Findings and limits, study-wide: In a later analysis, HLA-C alleles had the fewest associated TCRs, DRB1 alleles the most. TCR beta chains associated with HLA were, in a later analysis, more clonally expanded than equally common others. Specific recognition of CMV antigens was confirmed in vitro for a few chains (all CMV-associated).

V was shortened by 5 bases and J by 0 bases, with 13 bases between the two germline ends. Germline V gives CDR1 SNHLY, CDR2 FYNNEI. This CDR3 is 15 amino acids long. Remarks on this clone: Its antigen is not identified.

The PCR made use of 60 Vbeta and 13 Jbeta primers. The table came from immunoSEQ multiplex PCR; TCRdb's copy has only in-frame clones and leaves some out. The sample totals about 200,000 clones. V is TRBV2 and J is TRBJ1-1; weak D call: TRBD1 (5 bases). The source of this sequence is a man aged 25-45 years in good health and CMV-seronegative. The sequencing input was PBMCs. The CDR3 loop is CASSRLRAMNTEAFF. For the CDR3, the DNA is TGTGCCAGCAGTCGGCTCAGGGCGATGAACACTGAAGCTTTCTTT.